One and the same sample provided the 28 T cell receptor beta chains below, sequenced in a study of beta chain features in type 1 diabetes. Overall study findings and caveats: For Type 1 diabetes patients, all four CD4+ subsets carried TCRB CDR3s that were moderately but significantly shorter.

The isolated RNA, all of it, was reverse transcribed, so expressed TCRB transcripts were what got sequenced. Libraries were prepared by immunoSEQ multiplex PCR; TCRdb keeps only in-frame clonotypes and omits some of them. The sample carries more than 150,000 clones, approximately 9.1% recorded once. No antigen has been assigned to these receptors. The sequenced material came from central memory CD4+ T cells from blood. These receptors were taken from a woman between 25 and 40 years old with type 1 diabetes.

This clone was counted between two and nine times. This chain uses TRBV18 with TRBJ1-1; the D gene is possibly TRBD1 (5 bases). The V gene lost 0 bases and the J gene lost 1 base, with 9 bases spanning the gap. CDR3 length: 15 amino acids. CDR1 is KGHSH, CDR2 LQKENI, per germline. The CDR3 DNA sequence: TGTGCCAGCTCACCACCGGCCAGGGAGAACACTGAAGCTTTCTTT. Protein sequence: CASSPPARENTEAFF. Full variable domain (outside the CDR3, taken from reference TRBV18 and TRBJ1-1): NAGVMQNPRHLVRRRGQEARLRCSPMKGHSHVYWYRQLPEEGLKFMVYLQKENIIDESGMPKERFSAEFPKEGPSILRIQQVVRGDSAAYFCASSPPARENTEAFFGQGTRLTVV.

This clone appeared a few times. DNA of the CDR3: TGTGCCAGCAGTCCTCCGGACAGGGGAAGTGGCTACACCTTC. Protein: CASSPPDRGSGYTF. The chain uses TRBV27 and TRBJ1-2; TRBD1 matches 9 bases. This CDR3 region has 14 residues. The germline CDR1 and CDR2 sequences are MNHEY and SMNVEV (reference sequence). The V gene end was trimmed by 5 bases and the J gene end by 7 bases; junction bases not matched to a gene: 8.

This chain links TRBV28 with TRBJ2-6; a weak D match, TRBD2 (5 bases). Germline CDR1 reads MDHEN; CDR2 reads SYDVKM. Trimming took off 4 bases at V and 0 bases at J, with 10 bases between the two ends. There are 16 residues in the CDR3. For the CDR3, the DNA is TGTGCCAGCAGTTCACCGGGATTCTCTGGGGCCAACGTCCTGACTTTC. It codes for CASSSPGFSGANVLTF.

In this sample, this clone turned up a few times. This chain uses TRBV14 with TRBJ1-1; 8 bases fit TRBD1. The CDR3 loop spans 13 amino acids. Germline CDR1 is SGHDN and CDR2 is FVKESK. V shed 3 bases, J shed 4 bases, and the junction held 1 base outside the gene matches. CDR3 loop: CASSQGQVTEAFF. DNA for the CDR3: TGTGCCAGCAGCCAGGGACAGGTCACTGAAGCTTTCTTT. The full variable domain, its missing parts supplied by reference TRBV14 and TRBJ1-1, is EAGVTQFPSHSVIEKGQTVTLRCDPISGHDNLYWYRRVMGKEIKFLLHFVKESKQDESGMPNNRFLAERTGGTYSTLKVQPAELEDSGVYFCASSQGQVTEAFFGQGTRLTVV.

This clone was observed a few times. The J gene is TRBJ2-1, the V gene TRBV7-2; 11 positions match TRBD2. This CDR3 spans 16 amino acids. Unmatched junction bases numbered 7, after V lost 5 bases and J lost 4 bases. Germline V lookup: CDR1 SGHTA, CDR2 FQGNSA. DNA for the CDR3: TGTGCCAGCAGCGGAAGGGGACTAGCGGCATACAATGAGCAGTTCTTC. Encoded protein: CASSGRGLAAYNEQFF. The full variable domain, rest sourced from reference TRBV7-2 and TRBJ2-1, is GAGVSQSPSNKVTEKGKDVELRCDPISGHTALYWYRQSLGQGLEFLIYFQGNSAPDKSGLPSDRFSAERTGGSVSTLTIQRTQQEDSAVYLCASSGRGLAAYNEQFFGPGTRLTVL.

V usage is TRBV5-4 and J usage is TRBJ2-3, with 14 bases that match TRBD2. J gave up 6 bases and V 0 bases, and 0 bases lay outside the gene matches. The CDR3 length is 15 residues. Germline V lookup: CDR1 SGHNT, CDR2 YYREEE (reference sequence). This chain's CDR3 is CASSLGTSGGDTQYF. The CDR3 DNA sequence: TGTGCCAGCAGCTTGGGGACTAGCGGGGGGGATACGCAGTATTTT.

J is TRBJ2-7 and V is TRBV28; 8 bases are a match to TRBD2. Germline CDR1 reads MDHEN; CDR2 reads SYDVKM. This CDR3 spans 14 amino acids. The trim removed 2 bases at V and 5 bases at J, leaving 5 bases unmatched. The CDR3 protein is CASSLTAGDNEQYF. The CDR3 DNA is TGTGCCAGCAGTTTAACAGCGGGAGATAACGAGCAGTACTTC. Drawing the rest from reference TRBV28 and TRBJ2-7, the complete variable domain is DVKVTQSSRYLVKRTGEKVFLECVQDMDHENMFWYRQDPGLGLRLIYFSYDVKMKEKGDIPEGYSVSREKKERFSLILESASTNQTSMYLCASSLTAGDNEQYFGPGTRLTVT.

The CDR3 bases are TGCAGCGTTGGGACAGGTGCGGGTGGCTCCTACAATGAGCAGTTCTTC. Protein sequence: CSVGTGAGGSYNEQFF. The rearrangement uses TRBV29-1 and TRBJ2-1; 7 bases align to TRBD1. J gave up 0 bases and V 4 bases, and 9 bases lay outside the gene matches. Germline V gene lookup returns CDR1 SQVTM and CDR2 ANQGSEA. The CDR3 spans 16 residues.

This clone has more than one count but fewer than ten. Other DNA variants within this sample encode the same CDR3. In nucleotides, the CDR3 is TGTGCCAGCTCACCCACCGGCTACGAGCAGTACTTC. Protein sequence: CASSPTGYEQYF. The chain recombines TRBV18 with TRBJ2-7; D unclear. The V end lost 3 bases, the J end lost 3 bases, and 6 bases lay between the germline ends. CDR3 length equals 12 residues. Germline V CDR1 and CDR2: KGHSH, LQKENI.

The chain recombines TRBV5-1 with TRBJ2-7, with TRBD2 matching 13 bases. The CDR3 totals 15 residues. V dropped 2 bases and J dropped 6; count of bases not matched to a gene: 5. Germline V gene sequence: CDR1 SGHRS, CDR2 YFSETQ. CDR3 DNA sequence: TGCGCCAGCAGCTTTTTGGGACTAGCGGGAACCGAGCAGTACTTC. It translates to CASSFLGLAGTEQYF.

V gene TRBV7-3 combines with J gene TRBJ2-3, with D perhaps matching TRBD2 (5 bases). From germline, CDR1 is SGHTA and CDR2 FQGTGA. The V and J ends lost 2 bases and 7 bases respectively, with 13 bases between them. The length of the CDR3 is 14 residues. Written as DNA, the CDR3 is TGTGCCAGCAGCTTAGAGTATGGAGGAAATACGCAGTATTTT. Protein sequence: CASSLEYGGNTQYF.

This clone was seen a few times. The rearrangement joins TRBV9 to TRBJ1-5; D might be TRBD1 (6 bases). Trimming removed 3 bases from V and 4 bases from J, with 14 bases in between. The CDR3 contains 15 residues. CDR1 and CDR2 from the germline V gene are SGDLS and YYNGEE. The CDR3 coding sequence is TGTGCCAGCAGCGCAGACCAACAGGGAAATCAGCCCCAGCATTTT. This translates into CASSADQQGNQPQHF.

The chain is built from TRBV6-5 and TRBJ1-1; D not certain. CDR1 and CDR2 (germline): MNHEY, SVGAGI. CDR3 length: 14 amino acids. With 5 bases removed from V and 0 bases from J, the gap between germline ends came to 10 bases. The DNA of the CDR3 is TGTGCCAGCAGTCCCAGGTTTATGAACACTGAAGCTTTCTTT. Amino acid sequence: CASSPRFMNTEAFF.

V is TRBV27 and J is TRBJ1-1; no clear D. Germline V gives CDR1 MNHEY, CDR2 SMNVEV (reference sequence). V was shortened by 0 bases and J by 0 bases, with 8 bases between the two germline ends. CDR3 length: 15 residues. CDR3 region: CASSLSNRLNTEAFF. The CDR3 DNA reads as TGTGCCAGCAGTTTATCCAACAGACTGAACACTGAAGCTTTCTTT.

The chain employs TRBV30 and TRBJ2-3, with TRBD2 matching over 8 bases. Trimming took 0 bases from V and 5 from J; bases not matched to a gene: 4. The CDR3 sequence is 14 residues long. Germline V CDR1 and CDR2: GTSNPN, SVGIG (reference sequence). CDR3 sequence (DNA): TGTGCCTGGAGTGTACTAGCGGCGGTAGATACGCAGTATTTT. Residues: CAWSVLAAVDTQYF. The full variable domain, in which reference TRBV30 and TRBJ2-3 provide the parts outside the CDR3, is SQTIHQWPATLVQPVGSPLSLECTVEGTSNPNLYWYRQAAGRGLQLLFYSVGIGQISSEVPQNLSASRPQDRQFILSSKKLLLSDSGFYLCAWSVLAAVDTQYFGPGTRLTVL.

This clone was seen at least ten times. V is TRBV7-9 and J is TRBJ2-2; D is unclear. V lost 8 bases, J lost 5 bases, and 18 bases lay in between. The CDR3 runs to 15 residues. Germline V gene data show CDR1 as SEHNR and CDR2 as FQNEAQ (reference sequence). The CDR3: CASPLRWINTGELFF. The CDR3 DNA reads as TGTGCCAGCCCGCTGAGGTGGATTAATACCGGGGAGCTGTTTTTT.

For this clone: Sequence at one end of the junction differs from germline and may be a read error. The same CDR3 arises from other DNA sequences in this sample as well. For the CDR3, the DNA is TGTGCCAGCAGCCCTCTAGCGGGAGAGAACATTCAGTACTTC. It translates to CASSPLAGENIQYF. The chain uses TRBV5-1 and TRBJ2-4; the match to TRBD2 covers 10 bases. From germline, CDR1 is SGHRS and CDR2 YFSETQ. CDR3 length: 14 amino acids. The full variable domain, its missing parts supplied by reference TRBV5-1 and TRBJ2-4, is KAGVTQTPRYLIKTRGQQVTLSCSPISGHRSVSWYQQTPGQGLQFLFEYFSETQRNKGNFPGRFSGRQFSNSRSEMNVSTLELGDSALYLCASSPLAGENIQYFGAGTRLSVL.

The chain couples TRBV5-1 to TRBJ2-7, with 8 bases lining up with TRBD2. Per germline, CDR1 SGHRS and CDR2 YFSETQ. CDR3 length: 15 residues. V trimming: 0 bases; J trimming: 6 bases; junction bases outside the gene matches: 8. The CDR3 region is CASSLEPAGVGEQYF. CDR3 DNA: TGCGCCAGCAGCTTGGAGCCAGCGGGAGTGGGCGAGCAGTACTTC. Variable domain in full (rest from reference TRBV5-1 and TRBJ2-7): KAGVTQTPRYLIKTRGQQVTLSCSPISGHRSVSWYQQTPGQGLQFLFEYFSETQRNKGNFPGRFSGRQFSNSRSEMNVSTLELGDSALYLCASSLEPAGVGEQYFGPGTRLTVT.

A few counts support this clone. The rearrangement joins TRBV30 to TRBJ1-2, with unresolved D. This CDR3 contains 13 residues. Between the trimmed V and J ends, which lost 3 bases and 3 bases, there was a span of 11 bases. From germline, CDR1 is GTSNPN and CDR2 SVGIG (reference sequence). The CDR3 DNA follows: TGTGCCTGGAGCGGCGGGATCGACTATGGCTACACCTTC. Translated, it gives CAWSGGIDYGYTF.

Regarding this clone: Different DNA sequences within this sample yield the same CDR3. The V call is TRBV6-5, the J call TRBJ1-1, with TRBD1 matching 7 bases. The junction had 5 bases not matched to a gene; V was cut back by 6 bases and J by 1 base. The germline V gene encodes CDR1 MNHEY and CDR2 SVGAGI. The CDR3 sequence is 14 residues long. DNA of the CDR3: TGTGCCAGCAGCCGGGACAGAGAGAACACTGAAGCTTTCTTT. It specifies CASSRDRENTEAFF.

This clone was observed a handful of times. V gene TRBV2 combines with J gene TRBJ2-3; unclear D gene. Between the trimmed V and J ends, which lost 6 bases and 4 bases, there was a span of 5 bases. There are 11 residues in the CDR3. The germline V gene encodes CDR1 SNHLY and CDR2 FYNNEI. This chain's CDR3 is CASRESDTQYF. CDR3 sequence (DNA): TGTGCCAGCAGAGAGTCAGATACGCAGTATTTT.

This clone was counted a few times. The V and J genes are TRBV27 and TRBJ2-1; TRBD2 matches 14 bases. Germline V gene data show CDR1 as MNHEY and CDR2 as SMNVEV (reference sequence). The V gene end was trimmed by 1 base and the J gene end by 6 bases; junction bases not matched to a gene: 5. This CDR3 contains 17 residues. The CDR3 bases are TGTGCCAGCAGTTTATGGGCCGGGACTAGCGGGAGCAATGAGCAGTTCTTC. Translated: CASSLWAGTSGSNEQFF.

The rearrangement joins TRBV7-2 to TRBJ2-3, with 7 bases matching TRBD2. Germline V gene sequence: CDR1 SGHTA, CDR2 FQGNSA. The CDR3 contains 14 residues. The trim removed 7 bases at V and 7 bases at J, leaving 11 bases unmatched. The CDR3 loop is CASTLGTNENTQYF. The CDR3 DNA reads as TGTGCCAGCACCCTAGGGACTAATGAGAATACGCAGTATTTT.

Concerning this clone: At the DNA level, this CDR3 is encoded by other sequences in the same sample as well. The chain joins TRBV7-2 to TRBJ2-1; D not certain. There are 14 residues in the CDR3. Germline loops: CDR1 SGHTA, CDR2 FQGNSA. Between the trimmed V and J ends, which lost 1 base and 1 base, there was a span of 5 bases. CDR3 sequence reads: CASSLDRSYNEQFF. The CDR3 DNA is TGTGCCAGCAGCTTAGACCGGTCCTACAATGAGCAGTTCTTC.

This clone appeared a few times. V gene TRBV2 combines with J gene TRBJ1-4, with a tentative D call TRBD1 (5 bases). Trimming removed 11 bases from V and 8 bases from J, with 18 bases in between. Germline V gene sequence: CDR1 SNHLY, CDR2 FYNNEI. The CDR3 runs 13 residues. The CDR3: CAGGGGGGEKLFF. DNA of the CDR3: TGTGCCGGAGGAGGCGGGGGAGGCGAAAAACTGTTTTTT.

The table lists this clone with a few counts. This sequence joins TRBV6-5 and TRBJ1-2; D possibly corresponds to TRBD1 (5 bases). Between the trimmed V and J ends, which lost 1 base and 5 bases, there was a span of 14 bases. The CDR3 consists of 15 residues. Germline CDR1 reads MNHEY; CDR2 reads SVGAGI. CDR3 region: CASSYFQGQLYGYTF. For the CDR3, the DNA is TGTGCCAGCAGTTACTTTCAGGGCCAGTTATATGGCTACACCTTC.

In its sample, this clone was seen a few times. V gene TRBV7-2 combines with J gene TRBJ2-4; TRBD2 aligns across 8 bases. J was trimmed by 2 bases and V by 5 bases; bases with no gene match: 11. The CDR3 is made up of 17 amino acids. Germline loops: CDR1 SGHTA, CDR2 FQGNSA. Written as DNA, the CDR3 is TGTGCCAGCAGCGAAAAAGGAGCGGGAGCGTCCAAAAACATTCAGTACTTC. Residues: CASSEKGAGASKNIQYF. Variable domain in full (rest from reference TRBV7-2 and TRBJ2-4): GAGVSQSPSNKVTEKGKDVELRCDPISGHTALYWYRQSLGQGLEFLIYFQGNSAPDKSGLPSDRFSAERTGGSVSTLTIQRTQQEDSAVYLCASSEKGAGASKNIQYFGAGTRLSVL.

The chain joins TRBV6-5 to TRBJ2-2, with D tentatively TRBD1 (8 bases). Germline-derived CDR1 and CDR2 are MNHEY and SVGAGI. The length of the CDR3 is 16 residues. V was trimmed by 0 bases and J by 4 bases, leaving 12 bases between them. The CDR3 DNA is TGTGCCAGCAGTTACTCGGACAGGGAGGGCACCGGGGAGCTGTTTTTT. Protein product: CASSYSDREGTGELFF.